The clone carrying this T cell receptor beta chain was observed a few times. Its cognate antigen is unknown. The CDR3 is made up of 15 amino acids. V lost 5 bases and J lost 5; bases outside the gene matches: 11. TCRdb recomputed calls from the reads with MiXCR, one row per CDR3 protein. The data contain fewer than 1,000,000 distinct CDR3 sequences, around 29% of them singletons. These data are taken from a study of T cell repertoires in cytomegalovirus infection. The wider study: CMV epitopes used comprised recently identified HLA-C-restricted ones and well-studied HLA-B-restricted ones. CMV infection together with matching HLA type was indicated by public TCR beta signatures.

Findings and caveats of the study: People with CMV and the relevant HLA were identified by cumulative public TCR beta family frequency.

The TCR originated in a human donor in good health (CMV status not recorded). Some clones in this sample may be carry-over from other donors' samples. The sample was cultured CD8+ T cells from PBMCs, taken from culture after CMV antigen stimulation. The chain links TRBV12-3 or TRBV12-4 to TRBJ1-2; TRBD1 aligns across 7 bases. The CDR3 reads CASSGFTGARYGYTF. The CDR3 DNA reads as TGTGCCAGCAGTGGCTTTACAGGGGCGCGGTATGGCTACACCTTC.